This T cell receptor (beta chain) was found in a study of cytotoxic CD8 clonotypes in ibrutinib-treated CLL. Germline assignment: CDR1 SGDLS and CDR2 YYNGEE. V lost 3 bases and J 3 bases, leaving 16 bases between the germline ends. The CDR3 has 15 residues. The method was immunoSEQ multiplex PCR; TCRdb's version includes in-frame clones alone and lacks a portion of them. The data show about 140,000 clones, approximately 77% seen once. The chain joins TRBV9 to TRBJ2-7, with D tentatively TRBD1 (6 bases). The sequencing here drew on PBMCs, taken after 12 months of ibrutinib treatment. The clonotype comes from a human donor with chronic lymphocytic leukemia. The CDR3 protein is CASSGSRTDFYEQYF. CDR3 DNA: TGTGCCAGCAGCGGATCTCGGACAGACTTCTACGAGCAGTACTTC.